Listed here are 21 T cell receptor beta chains from one sample, sequenced in a study of low-dose radiotherapy and immunotherapy resistance in tumors. Primers targeting TRAV and TRBV primed first-strand cDNA, covering alpha and beta chains. A constant-region primer paired with the V-primer adapter amplified TCRs over roughly 18 PCR cycles. TCRdb ran MiXCR on the reads and lists one entry per CDR3 protein. The data contain about 16,000 distinct CDR3 sequences, 70% of them singletons. These receptors were obtained from a human donor with advanced metastatic prostate, ovarian, gallbladder or colorectal cancer (not recorded which). This table probably holds off-target reads from a library built for another chain.

The chain links TRBV19 to TRBJ2-7, with TRBD2 identical over 7 bases. V lost 1 base, J lost 2 bases, and 5 bases stayed unmatched. Germline assignment: CDR1 LNHDA and CDR2 SQIVND (reference sequence). The CDR3 covers 15 residues. DNA of the CDR3: TGTGCCAGTAGTATAGGCGGCGGGAGACCCTACGAGCAGTACTTC. As protein: CASSIGGGRPYEQYF.

V gene TRBV12-5 combines with J gene TRBJ2-3; D remains unclear. The CDR3 is made up of 14 amino acids. The V gene's germline CDR1 is LGHNT and CDR2 FRNRAP. The V gene lost 7 bases and the J gene lost 3 bases, with 14 bases spanning the gap. This chain's CDR3 is CASATGSLTDTQYF. CDR3 bases: TGTGCTAGTGCCACCGGGTCCCTAACAGATACGCAGTATTTT.

The chain couples TRBV5-1 to TRBJ2-7, with 10 bases fitting TRBD1. V lost 4 bases, J lost 1 base, and 8 bases stayed unmatched. The CDR3 covers 16 residues. Germline loops: CDR1 SGHRS, CDR2 YFSETQ. The CDR3 reads CASSPGTGAISYEQYF. Written as DNA, the CDR3 is TGCGCCAGCAGCCCCGGGACAGGGGCGATTTCCTACGAGCAGTACTTC.

The rearrangement joins TRBV28 to TRBJ2-7; 9 positions agree with TRBD2. The CDR3 consists of 16 residues. V shed 6 bases, J shed 3 bases, and the junction held 12 bases outside the gene matches. Per germline, CDR1 MDHEN and CDR2 SYDVKM. CDR3 in amino acids: CASSPIGAGGDYEQYF. The CDR3 DNA sequence: TGTGCCAGCAGCCCTATAGGGGCGGGGGGGGACTACGAGCAGTACTTC.

This chain uses TRBV10-3 with TRBJ2-7, with 9 bases lining up with TRBD1. Germline CDR1 is ENHRY and CDR2 is SYGVKD. V lost 7 bases and J lost 4; bases outside the gene matches: 8. This CDR3 has 14 amino acids. The CDR3 is CAITPGQGPYEQYF. DNA of the CDR3: TGTGCCATCACCCCGGGACAGGGCCCGTACGAGCAGTACTTC.

The chain carries TRBV12-3 or TRBV12-4 and TRBJ2-7; 8 bases agree with TRBD2. After removal of 9 bases from V and 4 bases from J, the junction contained 17 bases not matched to a gene. There are 16 residues in the CDR3. CDR3 loop: CASAMAGGTFWYEQYF. DNA of the CDR3: TGTGCCAGTGCCATGGCGGGAGGTACATTCTGGTACGAGCAGTACTTC.

The chain employs TRBV20-1 and TRBJ2-1; 11 nucleotides agree with TRBD2. The V gene end was trimmed by 5 bases and the J gene end by 8 bases; junction bases not matched to a gene: 8. This CDR3 region has 14 residues. The V gene's germline CDR1 is DFQATT and CDR2 SNEGSKA (reference sequence). CDR3 amino acids: CSAWVASGRYEQFF. The CDR3 DNA is TGCAGTGCTTGGGTTGCTAGCGGGAGGTATGAGCAGTTCTTC.

CDR3 DNA: TGCAGTGCTAGTTCGGGAATAGCGGATCTAAATGAGCAGTTCTTC. It yields the protein CSASSGIADLNEQFF. The chain couples TRBV20-1 to TRBJ2-1; possible D gene TRBD2, 6 bases. The CDR3 consists of 15 residues. Germline V gene lookup returns CDR1 DFQATT and CDR2 SNEGSKA (reference sequence). The ends were cut back, 3 bases at V and 7 bases at J, with 19 bases in the middle.

This rearrangement joins TRBV7-6 to TRBJ1-4; D is unclear. CDR1 and CDR2 from the germline V gene are SGHVS and FNYEAQ. Trimming shortened V by 5 bases and J by 1 base, and 11 bases separated the two germline ends. The CDR3 spans 15 residues. The CDR3 loop reads CASSPRLGTNEKLFF. CDR3 DNA sequence: TGTGCCAGCAGCCCCCGTCTAGGAACTAATGAAAAACTGTTTTTT. Full variable domain (missing parts from reference TRBV7-6 and TRBJ1-4): GAGVSQSPRYKVTKRGQDVALRCDPISGHVSLYWYRQALGQGPEFLTYFNYEAQQDKSGLPNDRFSAERPEGSISTLTIQRTEQRDSAMYRCASSPRLGTNEKLFFGSGTQLSVL.

The chain carries TRBV10-3 and TRBJ2-3, with D perhaps matching TRBD1 or TRBD2 (5 bases each). The ends were cut back, 6 bases at V and 0 bases at J, with 13 bases in the middle. The CDR3 covers 15 residues. CDR1 and CDR2 (germline): ENHRY, SYGVKD. Here the CDR3 DNA reads TGTGCCATCAGCCCGGGACGAAGAAGCACAGATACGCAGTATTTT. Translation: CAISPGRRSTDTQYF.

The chain recombines TRBV4-3 with TRBJ2-2; D possibly corresponds to TRBD1 (6 bases). Germline CDR1 and CDR2: LGHNA and YSLEER. The CDR3 sequence is 17 residues long. Trimming removed 3 bases at V and 1 base at J, with 15 bases between. The CDR3 DNA follows: TGCGCCAGCAGCCACTGGTTCCTCAGGGGGAACACCGGGGAGCTGTTTTTT. Translating gives CASSHWFLRGNTGELFF.

The chain has TRBV25-1 and TRBJ1-5, with TRBD1 as a possible D gene (6 bases). V lost 2 bases, J lost 6 bases, and 11 bases lay in between. The germline gives CDR1 MGHDK, CDR2 SYGVNS. The CDR3 is made up of 14 amino acids. This CDR3 reads CASSEGGGRQPQHF. The CDR3 DNA sequence: TGTGCCAGCAGTGAAGGTGGGGGGCGTCAGCCCCAGCATTTT.

V gene TRBV7-9 combines with J gene TRBJ2-3; TRBD2 agrees at 11 bases. Per germline, CDR1 SEHNR and CDR2 FQNEAQ (reference sequence). The CDR3 runs to 18 residues. V gave up 3 bases and J gave up 4 bases; unmatched junction bases: 12. The CDR3 loop is CASSFLAGTSGSADTQYF. The CDR3 DNA follows: TGTGCCAGCAGCTTTCTGGCCGGGACTAGCGGTAGTGCAGATACGCAGTATTTT. Complete variable domain (other parts from reference TRBV7-9 and TRBJ2-3): DTGVSQNPRHKITKRGQNVTFRCDPISEHNRLYWYRQTLGQGPEFLTYFQNEAQLEKSRLLSDRFSAERPKGSFSTLEIQRTEQGDSAMYLCASSFLAGTSGSADTQYFGPGTRLTVL.

This clonotype was counted a few times. This sequence joins TRBV2 and TRBJ2-1; D gene ambiguous. V lost 0 bases and J 5 bases, leaving 11 bases between the germline ends. Germline V gene sequence: CDR1 SNHLY, CDR2 FYNNEI. The CDR3 has 15 amino acids. This CDR3 is CASSEAPYGNNEQFF. As DNA, the CDR3 is TGTGCCAGCAGTGAAGCGCCTTACGGAAACAATGAGCAGTTCTTC.

The rearrangement links TRBV6-2 or TRBV6-3 to TRBJ2-3; 14 positions agree with TRBD2. The germline V gene encodes CDR1 MNHEY and CDR2 SVGEGT. Trimming removed 6 bases from V and 3 bases from J; junction bases left unmatched: 5. This CDR3 comprises 16 residues. The CDR3 DNA follows: TGTGCCAGCAGATGGACTAGCGGGAGGTTGACAGATACGCAGTATTTT. Translated: CASRWTSGRLTDTQYF.

The V and J genes are TRBV4-3 and TRBJ2-4; a weak D match, TRBD1 (5 bases). V was cut by 0 bases and J by 1 base, with 25 bases left in between. This CDR3 is 21 amino acids long. Germline values: CDR1 LGHNA, CDR2 YSLEER. CDR3 nucleotide sequence: TGCGCCAGCAGCCAAGAGGAAGTTGGCGTCAGGGCCCCCCTGGCCAAAAACATTCAGTACTTC. It yields the protein CASSQEEVGVRAPLAKNIQYF.

The rearrangement uses TRBV6-2 or TRBV6-3 and TRBJ2-1, with a possible D match to TRBD1 (6 bases). Germline V lookup: CDR1 MNHEY, CDR2 SVGEGT. V was trimmed by 6 bases and J by 9 bases, leaving 18 bases between them. The CDR3 runs to 14 residues. The CDR3 loop is CASRGAGFGGEQFF. The CDR3 DNA sequence: TGTGCCAGCAGGGGGGCGGGTTTTGGCGGTGAGCAGTTCTTC.

The genes are TRBV6-4 and TRBJ2-1, with a tentative D call TRBD2 (6 bases). V lost 0 bases and J lost 5, with 11 bases in between. CDR1 MRHNA and CDR2 SNTAGT come from the germline V gene. This CDR3 contains 15 residues. CDR3 protein: CASSDSIPGDNEQFF. CDR3 sequence (DNA): TGTGCCAGCAGTGACTCGATTCCGGGGGACAATGAGCAGTTCTTC.

The rearrangement links TRBV28 to TRBJ2-7, with D tentatively TRBD1 or TRBD2 (5 bases each). Germline CDR1 reads MDHEN; CDR2 reads SYDVKM. V was trimmed by 3 bases and J by 6 bases, leaving 12 bases between them. The CDR3 sequence is 13 residues long. The CDR3 coding sequence is TGTGCCAGCAGTTTGGGGGTTGTGGGCGAGCAGTACTTC. Amino acids: CASSLGVVGEQYF.

The chain employs TRBV5-1 and TRBJ2-7, with 8 bases that match TRBD2. CDR1 is SGHRS and CDR2 is YFSETQ in the germline V gene. The CDR3 runs 13 residues. V lost 4 bases, J lost 2 bases, and 2 bases stayed unmatched. The CDR3 nucleotides are TGCGCCAGCAGCGGGGGACTAGCCTACGAGCAGTACTTC. It yields the protein CASSGGLAYEQYF.

J is TRBJ1-3 and V is TRBV6-5; TRBD1 might be the D (6 bases). The germline gives CDR1 MNHEY, CDR2 SVGAGI. The CDR3 contains 16 residues. Trimming shortened V by 5 bases and J by 0 bases, and 14 bases separated the two germline ends. CDR3 amino acids: CASSVGGAYSGNTIYF. CDR3 nucleotide sequence: TGTGCCAGCAGTGTAGGGGGTGCTTACTCTGGAAACACCATATATTTT.